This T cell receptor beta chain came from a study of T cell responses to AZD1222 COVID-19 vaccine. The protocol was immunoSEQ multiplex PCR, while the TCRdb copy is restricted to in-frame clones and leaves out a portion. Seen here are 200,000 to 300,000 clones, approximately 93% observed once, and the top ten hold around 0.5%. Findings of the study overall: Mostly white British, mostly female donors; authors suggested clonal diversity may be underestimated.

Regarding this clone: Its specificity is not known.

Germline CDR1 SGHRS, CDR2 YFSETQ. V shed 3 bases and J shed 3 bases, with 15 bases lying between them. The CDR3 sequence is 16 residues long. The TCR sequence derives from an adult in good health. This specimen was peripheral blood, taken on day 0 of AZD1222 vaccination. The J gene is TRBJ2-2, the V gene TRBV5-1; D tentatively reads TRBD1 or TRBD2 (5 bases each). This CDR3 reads CASSSGTQGYTGELFF. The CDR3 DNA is TGCGCCAGCAGCTCCGGGACCCAGGGATACACCGGGGAGCTGTTTTTT.